These 23 T cell receptor beta chains were all obtained from the same sample, sequenced in a study of blood T cells in healthy people across ages. The use of a sample-barcoded 5' primer and a J-beta primer mix characterized a second PCR of roughly 6 to 11 cycles. TCRdb passed the 5' RACE reads through MiXCR, listing each CDR3 protein once. Of hundreds of thousands of distinct CDR3 sequences in the sample, 58% were seen once. Sample: blood. The source of these receptors is a man between 60 and 75 years old in good health.

This chain connects TRBV25-1 to TRBJ1-2; 7 bases map to TRBD1. Per germline, CDR1 MGHDK and CDR2 SYGVNS. This CDR3 comprises 13 residues. With 7 bases clipped from V and 6 bases from J, the junction kept 8 bases outside the gene matches. The CDR3 loop is CASTKTGRNGYTF. For the CDR3, the DNA is TGTGCCAGCACCAAGACAGGGAGGAATGGCTACACCTTC.

In regard to this clonotype: This may arise from a read error, as a much more abundant clone is one base away. The chain recombines TRBV2 with TRBJ1-2; no definite D call. The CDR3 totals 12 residues. Germline V gives CDR1 SNHLY, CDR2 FYNNEI. This CDR3 is CASSEENYAYTF. DNA for the CDR3: TGTGCCAGCAGTGAAGAGAACTATGCCTACACCTTC.

This chain's CDR3 is CASRGTGSLETQYF. CDR3 DNA: TGTGCCAGCAGGGGGACAGGGTCCCTTGAGACCCAGTACTTC. The chain uses TRBV6-1 and TRBJ2-4, with 9 positions matching TRBD1. TRBJ2-5 explains the end of the DNA better; the J call may be wrong. The CDR3 is 14 amino acids. CDR1 is MNHNS and CDR2 is SASEGT in the germline V gene.

V usage is TRBV7-2 and J usage is TRBJ2-7, with 9 bases matching TRBD2. V lost 5 bases and J lost 1; bases outside the gene matches: 6. The CDR3 loop spans 15 amino acids. Per germline, CDR1 SGHTA and CDR2 FQGNSA. In DNA, the CDR3 is TGTGCCAGCAGCCCCACTAGCGGGCTTTCCTACGAGCAGTACTTC. Protein: CASSPTSGLSYEQYF.

This chain links TRBV29-1 with TRBJ2-1; D uncertain. TRBJ2-7 explains the end of the DNA better; the J call may be wrong. Germline loops: CDR1 SQVTM, CDR2 ANQGSEA. CDR3 size: 13 residues. CDR3 nucleotides: TGCAGCGTTGGGCCCCAGGCCTACAATGAGCAGTACTTC. Encoded protein: CSVGPQAYNEQYF.

This chain uses TRBV20-1 with TRBJ1-2; TRBD1 agrees at 9 bases. Unmatched junction bases numbered 9, after V lost 0 bases and J lost 4 bases. Germline assignment: CDR1 DFQATT and CDR2 SNEGSKA (reference sequence). The CDR3 consists of 16 residues. The CDR3 region has the DNA TGCAGTGCTAGAGACCTGACAGGGGGAAGCAGCTATGGCTACACCTTC. Residues: CSARDLTGGSSYGYTF.

V usage is TRBV12-3 or TRBV12-4 and J usage is TRBJ1-5; 9 nucleotides match TRBD1. V lost 4 bases, J lost 5 bases, and 12 bases stayed unmatched. The CDR3 length is 17 residues. DNA for the CDR3: TGTGCCAGCAGTTCCGGGACAGGGTATAGGGCGGATCAGCCCCAGCATTTT. Translation gives CASSSGTGYRADQPQHF.

The chain links TRBV21-1 to TRBJ2-5; the table names TRBD1, a call not compared with the DNA. The J call could be wrong; TRBJ2-7 is a better fit for the DNA end. TRBV21-1 is designated a pseudogene. The length of the CDR3 is 19 residues. CDR3 bases: TGTGCCAGCAGCCTTTCGCGCCCCAATGGACGGAAAAAAGGCTACGAGCAGTACTTC. Protein sequence: CASSLSRPNGRKKGYEQYF.

The genes are TRBV3-1 and TRBJ2-5, with a tentative D call TRBD1 (5 bases). This CDR3 region has 14 residues. Per germline, CDR1 LGHDT and CDR2 YNNKEL (reference sequence). V was shortened by 4 bases and J by 11 bases, with 20 bases between the two germline ends. CDR3 sequence reads: CASSPPGHEYQQYF. Here the CDR3 DNA reads TGTGCCAGCAGCCCCCCCGGACACGAGTACCAGCAGTACTTC.

This clonotype appeared a single time. This sequence joins TRBV7-2 and TRBJ2-5, with 10 bases fitting TRBD1. CDR1 and CDR2 from the germline V gene are SGHTA and FQGNSA. The ends lost 0 bases at V and 3 bases at J; junction bases unmatched: 10. This CDR3 spans 18 amino acids. The CDR3 nucleotides read TGTGCCAGCAGCTTAGCCCTCCGGGGACAGGGGAGGGAAGAGACCCAGTACTTC. This gives the protein CASSLALRGQGREETQYF.

The J gene is TRBJ2-3, the V gene TRBV12-3 or TRBV12-4; D could derive from TRBD1 or TRBD2 (5 bases each). With 6 bases removed from V and 5 bases from J, the gap between germline ends came to 12 bases. This CDR3 region has 13 residues. DNA of the CDR3: TGTGCCAGCAGCCTACCTGGGGGAGATACGCAGTATTTT. Amino acid sequence: CASSLPGGDTQYF.

The chain couples TRBV4-1 to TRBJ2-4, with D possibly matching TRBD1 (6 bases). Trimming removed 0 bases from V and 7 bases from J, with 13 bases in between. This CDR3 has 15 amino acids. The germline gives CDR1 MGHRA, CDR2 YSYEKL. Here the CDR3 DNA reads TGCGCCAGCAGCCAAGATGGGTTGGGGGCCAACATTCAGTACTTC. Amino acids: CASSQDGLGANIQYF.

This clonotype was seen only a few times. The chain is built from TRBV12-3 or TRBV12-4 and TRBJ1-2, with 7 bases identical to TRBD1. The CDR3 totals 16 residues. The V and J ends lost 1 base and 8 bases, in that order; junction bases with no gene match: 13. CDR3 protein: CASSLEGGGGGDGYTF. In DNA form, the CDR3 reads TGTGCCAGCAGTTTAGAAGGGGGAGGGGGCGGAGACGGCTACACCTTC.

This clonotype has a handful of counts. J is TRBJ1-1 and V is TRBV29-1; 7 bases are a match to TRBD1. This CDR3 comprises 15 residues. V shed 1 base, J shed 6 bases, and the junction held 11 bases outside the gene matches. The germline gives CDR1 SQVTM, CDR2 ANQGSEA. The DNA of the CDR3 is TGCAGCGTTGAAGGAGGCCGTCAGGGGGGCCCTGAAGCTTTCTTT. It yields the protein CSVEGGRQGGPEAFF. Variable domain in full (rest from reference TRBV29-1 and TRBJ1-1): SAVISQKPSRDICQRGTSLTIQCQVDSQVTMMFWYRQQPGQSLTLIATANQGSEATYESGFVIDKFPISRPNLTFSTLTVSNMSPEDSSIYLCSVEGGRQGGPEAFFGQGTRLTVV.

The chain has TRBV10-3 and TRBJ2-1, with D unclear. Trimming took off 2 bases at V and 13 bases at J, with 12 bases between the two ends. CDR1 is ENHRY, CDR2 SYGVKD, per germline. The CDR3 spans 12 residues. The DNA of the CDR3 is TGTGCCATCAGTGAGCAAGGAGAGACCCAGTTCTTC. It yields the protein CAISEQGETQFF.

This clonotype was detected only a few times. This sequence joins TRBV5-1 and TRBJ2-7; TRBD2 aligns across 8 bases. The CDR3 consists of 14 residues. From germline, CDR1 is SGHRS and CDR2 YFSETQ. V lost 7 bases and J lost 1; bases outside the gene matches: 7. This CDR3 reads CASAREGSSYEQYF. The CDR3 bases are TGCGCCAGCGCCCGGGAGGGGAGTTCCTACGAGCAGTACTTC.

The chain recombines TRBV5-1 with TRBJ1-1, with TRBD1 matching over 8 bases. Germline V lookup: CDR1 SGHRS, CDR2 YFSETQ. Germline trimming cut 4 bases from V and 1 base from J; bases unmatched to any gene: 6. The CDR3 totals 15 residues. CDR3 DNA sequence: TGCGCCAGCAGCGTGAGGACAGGGACGAACACTGAAGCTTTCTTT. Translation gives CASSVRTGTNTEAFF.

DNA for the CDR3: TGTGCCAGCAGAAAGGGACTGAACCAAGAGACCCAGTACTTC. It translates to CASRKGLNQETQYF. The chain uses TRBV2 and TRBJ2-5, with a possible D match to TRBD2 (6 bases). The CDR3 loop spans 14 amino acids. V lost 6 bases, J lost 0 bases, and 11 bases lay in between. Germline-derived CDR1 and CDR2 are SNHLY and FYNNEI. The whole variable domain, remainder taken from reference TRBV2 and TRBJ2-5, is EPEVTQTPSHQVTQMGQEVILRCVPISNHLYFYWYRQILGQKVEFLVSFYNNEISEKSEIFDDQFSVERPDGSNFTLKIRSTKLEDSAMYFCASRKGLNQETQYFGPGTRLLVL.

The rearrangement links TRBV7-2 to TRBJ2-5, with 7 bases aligning to TRBD2. The CDR3 is 15 amino acids. CDR1 SGHTA and CDR2 FQGNSA come from the germline V gene. Losses at the gene ends were 5 bases for V and 2 bases for J; bases not matched to a gene: 8. The CDR3 nucleotides read TGTGCCAGCAGCCAAAGGGCGGGACTACAAGAGACCCAGTACTTC. The encoded protein is CASSQRAGLQETQYF. Complete variable domain (other parts from reference TRBV7-2 and TRBJ2-5): GAGVSQSPSNKVTEKGKDVELRCDPISGHTALYWYRQSLGQGLEFLIYFQGNSAPDKSGLPSDRFSAERTGGSVSTLTIQRTQQEDSAVYLCASSQRAGLQETQYFGPGTRLLVL.

This clonotype was detected only once. The J gene is TRBJ2-5, the V gene TRBV20-1; perhaps D is TRBD1 or TRBD2 (7 bases each). From germline, CDR1 is DFQATT and CDR2 SNEGSKA (reference sequence). Trimming cost V 0 bases and J 2 bases, with 16 bases left between them. This CDR3 is 16 amino acids long. CDR3 sequence: CSARESRGGRQETQYF. DNA for the CDR3: TGCAGTGCTAGAGAATCCAGGGGGGGTAGGCAAGAGACCCAGTACTTC.

The V call is TRBV12-3 or TRBV12-4, the J call TRBJ1-1, with 8 nucleotides matching TRBD1. The CDR3 contains 13 residues. The J segment lost 6 bases and the V segment lost 6 bases, leaving 6 bases of the junction unmatched. DNA of the CDR3: TGTGCCAGCAGGCTCGGACAGGGCGCTGAAGCTTTCTTT. This codes for CASRLGQGAEAFF.

This clonotype was recorded only once. The V call is TRBV29-1, the J call TRBJ2-3; weak D call: TRBD2 (6 bases). Germline loops: CDR1 SQVTM, CDR2 ANQGSEA. CDR3 length: 13 amino acids. V was pared by 6 bases and J by 1 base, with 11 bases between. CDR3 in DNA: TGCAGCGTGCCGGGACTCGGCACAGATACGCAGTATTTT. It yields the protein CSVPGLGTDTQYF.

The CDR3 nucleotides are TGCAGTGCTAGCTCTACTAGCGGGGGACGCGATGAGCAGTACTTC. As protein: CSASSTSGGRDEQYF. The J gene is TRBJ2-5, the V gene TRBV20-1, with TRBD2 identical over 11 bases. Germline V gene sequence: CDR1 DFQATT, CDR2 SNEGSKA (reference sequence). Losses at the gene ends were 3 bases for V and 11 bases for J; bases not matched to a gene: 14. The CDR3 consists of 15 residues.